The 17 T cell receptor beta chains below were found in one sample sequenced in a study of T cells in Graves' hyperthyroidism and ophthalmopathy. Amplification yielded TCR beta CDR3 regions, with RNA transcripts as the source. HTBI primers were used for first-round RT-PCR of the TCR CDR3. TCRdb ran MiXCR on the multiplex PCR reads and lists one entry per CDR3 protein. This sample has about 690,000 distinct CDR3 sequences; roughly a sixth occur once, and the top ten carry roughly a sixth. The sequenced sample consisted of blood. These receptors were collected from a man aged 45 to 65 with Graves' hyperthyroidism.

This clonotype was counted at least ten times. The chain carries TRBV30 and TRBJ1-1, with D uncertain. Germline V lookup: CDR1 GTSNPN, CDR2 SVGIG (reference sequence). V lost 4 bases to trimming and J lost 1 base, with 13 bases between them. The CDR3 sequence is 14 residues long. The chain's CDR3 is CAWTRMGGNTEAFF. CDR3 DNA sequence: TGTGCCTGGACGCGGATGGGAGGGAACACTGAAGCTTTCTTT.

This clonotype showed up many times. This chain uses TRBV15 with TRBJ1-2; 10 nucleotides line up with TRBD1. The CDR3 contains 13 residues. Trimming took 3 bases from V and 5 from J; bases not matched to a gene: 0. Germline assignment: CDR1 LNHNV and CDR2 YYDKDF (reference sequence). CDR3 DNA: TGTGCCACCAGCAGGGACAGGGGGTATGGCTACACCTTC. Its protein product is CATSRDRGYGYTF.

This clonotype has a handful of counts. The chain couples TRBV4-3 to TRBJ2-1, with 7 bases that match TRBD2. This CDR3 comprises 17 residues. Trimming at V came to 0 bases and at J to 4 bases, leaving 9 bases not matched to a gene. The germline CDR1 and CDR2 sequences are LGHNA and YSLEER. CDR3 sequence reads: CASSQDGSLAEYNEQFF. In DNA, the CDR3 is TGCGCCAGCAGCCAAGATGGTAGCCTAGCGGAGTACAATGAGCAGTTCTTC.

This clonotype has more than one count but fewer than ten. The V gene is TRBV19, the J gene TRBJ2-7; D uncertain. The CDR3 length is 15 residues. Germline lookup yields CDR1 LNHDA and CDR2 SQIVND (reference sequence). The V end was cut by 7 bases, the J end by 0 bases, with 16 bases between. Here the CDR3 reads CASTTSPESSYEQYF. The CDR3 coding sequence is TGTGCCAGTACCACCTCCCCAGAGAGCTCCTACGAGCAGTACTTC.

The chain joins TRBV9 to TRBJ2-7; 8 nucleotides match TRBD1. The CDR3 runs 15 residues. Trimming removed 3 bases from V and 3 bases from J; junction bases left unmatched: 8. Germline V gives CDR1 SGDLS, CDR2 YYNGEE. CDR3 coding DNA: TGTGCCAGCAGCGGAACCGGGACAGGACTCTACGAGCAGTACTTC. As protein: CASSGTGTGLYEQYF.

This clonotype was counted between two and nine times. The genes are TRBV6-1 and TRBJ1-1; no definite D call. Germline V gives CDR1 MNHNS, CDR2 SASEGT. V was pared by 5 bases and J by 6 bases, with 16 bases between. CDR3 length: 14 residues. The CDR3 nucleotides are TGTGCCAGCAGTCAGGACTTCGCCTGGTCTGAAGCTTTCTTT. Its translation: CASSQDFAWSEAFF.

This clonotype was seen repeatedly, ten times or more. This chain's CDR3 is CASSLTGGSYNEQFF. CDR3 nucleotides: TGTGCCAGCAGCCTCACAGGGGGCTCCTACAATGAGCAGTTCTTC. The chain is built from TRBV12-3 or TRBV12-4 and TRBJ2-1, with 8 bases aligning to TRBD1. Trimming cost V 6 bases and J 0 bases; bases outside gene matches: 4. The CDR3 spans 15 residues.

Many counts were recorded for this clonotype. The chain links TRBV20-1 to TRBJ1-5; D not resolved. V was shortened by 0 bases and J by 1 base, with 19 bases between the two germline ends. In germline, CDR1 is DFQATT, CDR2 SNEGSKA (reference sequence). This CDR3 is built from 18 residues. The CDR3 nucleotides are TGCAGTGCTAGAGATTCTTATGTGACGTTCACCAGCAATCAGCCCCAGCATTTT. Its protein product is CSARDSYVTFTSNQPQHF.

Many counts were recorded for this clonotype. V usage is TRBV7-8 and J usage is TRBJ2-7; D uncertain. V dropped 7 bases and J dropped 2 bases, with 15 bases sitting between them. This CDR3 is built from 14 residues. CDR1 and CDR2 from the germline V gene are SGHVS and FQNEAQ. CDR3 region: CASTEEITPYEQYF. The CDR3 DNA follows: TGTGCCAGCACCGAAGAGATCACTCCCTACGAGCAGTACTTC.

The chain combines TRBV5-1 with TRBJ1-1; D unclear. CDR1 is SGHRS, CDR2 YFSETQ, per germline. Trimming took 7 bases from V and 4 from J, leaving 17 bases between them. CDR3 length equals 14 residues. The CDR3 is CASLVSPGSTEAFF. The DNA of the CDR3 is TGCGCCAGCCTAGTCAGCCCGGGGAGCACTGAAGCTTTCTTT.

Comment on this clonotype: Relative to the germline gene, one junction end is altered; a read error may explain this. The chain employs TRBV28 and TRBJ1-2, with 9 bases identical to TRBD1. The CDR3 is 11 amino acids. Germline V lookup: CDR1 MDHEN, CDR2 SYDVKM. CDR3 sequence: CASSLLGQGSF. The CDR3 nucleotides are TGTGCCAGCAGTTTACTGGGACAGGGCTCCTTC.

This clonotype has a count of ten or more. The V and J genes are TRBV11-2 and TRBJ1-4; D gene ambiguous. Trimming took 3 bases from V and 7 from J, leaving 9 bases between them. The V gene's germline CDR1 is SGHAT and CDR2 FQNNGV. This CDR3 has 13 residues. CDR3 DNA: TGTGCCAGCAGCTTCCCGTCGGGTGAAAAACTGTTTTTT. It yields the protein CASSFPSGEKLFF. Variable domain in full (rest from reference TRBV11-2 and TRBJ1-4): EAGVAQSPRYKIIEKRQSVAFWCNPISGHATLYWYQQILGQGPKLLIQFQNNGVVDDSQLPKDRFSAERLKGVDSTLKIQPAKLEDSAVYLCASSFPSGEKLFFGSGTQLSVL.

This clonotype occurred many times. J is TRBJ2-7 and V is TRBV28; TRBD1 is a possible D gene (6 bases). The length of the CDR3 is 12 residues. The V end lost 6 bases, the J end lost 5 bases, and 11 bases lay between the germline ends. Germline CDR1 reads MDHEN; CDR2 reads SYDVKM. CDR3 residues: CASRDRPNEQYF. The CDR3 DNA reads as TGTGCCAGCAGGGACAGACCGAACGAGCAGTACTTC.

At least ten counts were recorded for this clonotype. The germline gene is not matched at one end of the junction; a read error may be the cause. The V gene is TRBV5-1, the J gene TRBJ2-1, with 8 positions matching TRBD2. CDR1 is SGHRS and CDR2 is YFSETQ in the germline V gene. The CDR3 is made up of 12 amino acids. The CDR3 reads CASSLAGNEQFF. CDR3 in DNA: TGTGCCAGCAGCTTAGCGGGGAATGAGCAGTTCTTC.

The sample holds a few counts of this clonotype. J is TRBJ2-5 and V is TRBV9, with 9 bases matching TRBD2. The germline V gene has CDR1 SGDLS and CDR2 YYNGEE. This CDR3 spans 19 amino acids. V shed 4 bases and J 8 bases; nucleotides not matched to a gene: 24. CDR3 in DNA: TGTGCCAGCAGCCTGCGAGGGGCAAGAATAGCGGGAGTCCCAGAAACCCAGTACTTC. Translation: CASSLRGARIAGVPETQYF. Full variable domain (missing parts from reference TRBV9 and TRBJ2-5): DSGVTQTPKHLITATGQRVTLRCSPRSGDLSVYWYQQSLDQGLQFLIQYYNGEERAKGNILERFSAQQFPDLHSELNLSSLELGDSALYFCASSLRGARIAGVPETQYFGPGTRLLVL.

This clonotype was detected ten times or more. V is TRBV28 and J is TRBJ2-5; D is possibly TRBD1 (5 bases). Germline V gene lookup returns CDR1 MDHEN and CDR2 SYDVKM. The CDR3 has 13 amino acids. Trimming shortened V by 10 bases and J by 2 bases, and 14 bases separated the two germline ends. CDR3 residues: CATNRILQETQYF. Written as DNA, the CDR3 is TGTGCCACCAACAGGATACTACAAGAGACCCAGTACTTC.

Ten or more counts support this clonotype. The chain employs TRBV28 and TRBJ2-7; 14 bases agree with TRBD2. After removal of 4 bases from V and 1 base from J, the junction contained 12 bases not matched to a gene. The CDR3 is 19 amino acids. The germline gives CDR1 MDHEN, CDR2 SYDVKM. CDR3 DNA: TGTGCCAGCAGTTCCGGGACTAGCGGGAGCGCCTTAATATCCTACGAGCAGTACTTC. Translating it yields CASSSGTSGSALISYEQYF.